This TCR beta chain was retrieved from a study of blood T cells in healthy people across ages. Through a sample-barcoded 5' primer and a J-beta primer mix, a second PCR was run for about 6 to 11 cycles. Each CDR3 protein is one row after TCRdb ran MiXCR on the 5' RACE reads. The sample comprises around 800,000 distinct CDR3 sequences, roughly 25% of which are singletons, and 3% rests with the top ten. This CDR3 has 16 residues. Germline V gene lookup returns CDR1 SGHVS and CDR2 FQNEAQ. The V and J ends lost 4 bases and 3 bases, in that order; junction bases with no gene match: 8. The data were also submitted as part of a second study, on T cells of mothers and their children.

The sequence was obtained from a boy aged 10-17 years in good health. Input material: blood. This chain links TRBV7-8 with TRBJ2-5; TRBD2 agrees at 10 bases. In DNA form, the CDR3 reads TGTGCCAGCAGCTCTGAGCGGGGGGGATCAAAAGAGACCCAGTACTTC. This encodes CASSSERGGSKETQYF.